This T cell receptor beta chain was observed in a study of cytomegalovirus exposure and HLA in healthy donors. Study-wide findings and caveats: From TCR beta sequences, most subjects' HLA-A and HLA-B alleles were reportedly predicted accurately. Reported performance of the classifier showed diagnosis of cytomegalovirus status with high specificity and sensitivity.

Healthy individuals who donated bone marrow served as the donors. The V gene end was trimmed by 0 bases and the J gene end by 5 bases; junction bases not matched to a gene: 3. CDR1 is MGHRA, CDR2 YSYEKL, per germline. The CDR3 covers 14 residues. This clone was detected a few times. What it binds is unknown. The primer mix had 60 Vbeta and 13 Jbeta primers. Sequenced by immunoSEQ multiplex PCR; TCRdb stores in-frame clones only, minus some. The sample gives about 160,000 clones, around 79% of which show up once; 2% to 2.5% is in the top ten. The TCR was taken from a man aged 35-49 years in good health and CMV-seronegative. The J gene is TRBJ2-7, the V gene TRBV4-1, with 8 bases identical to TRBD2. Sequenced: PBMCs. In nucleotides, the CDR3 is TGCGCCAGCAGCCAAGAGACTAGCGTGGACGAGCAGTACTTC. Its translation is CASSQETSVDEQYF.